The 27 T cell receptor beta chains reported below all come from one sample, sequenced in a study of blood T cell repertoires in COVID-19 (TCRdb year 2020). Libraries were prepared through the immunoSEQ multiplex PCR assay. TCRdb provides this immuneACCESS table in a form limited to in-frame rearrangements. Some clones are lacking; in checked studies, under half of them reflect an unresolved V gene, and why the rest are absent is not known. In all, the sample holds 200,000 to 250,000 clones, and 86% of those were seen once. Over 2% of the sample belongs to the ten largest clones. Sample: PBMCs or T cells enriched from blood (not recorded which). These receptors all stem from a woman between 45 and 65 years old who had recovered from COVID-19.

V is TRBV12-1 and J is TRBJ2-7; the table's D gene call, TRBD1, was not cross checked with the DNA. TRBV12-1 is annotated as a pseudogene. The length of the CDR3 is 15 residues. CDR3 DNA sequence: TGTGCCAGCAGCCCATCGGACAGGGGGCGGGGTGAGCAGTACTTC. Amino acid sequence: CASSPSDRGRGEQYF.

The CDR3 sequence: CASSFRTSGRKYNEQFF. The CDR3, as DNA: TGTGCCAGCAGTTTCCGGACTAGCGGGAGGAAATACAATGAGCAGTTCTTC. The chain is built from TRBV6-2 or TRBV6-3 and TRBJ2-1, with 14 bases matching TRBD2. Germline assignment: CDR1 MNHEY and CDR2 SVGEGT. The CDR3 has 17 amino acids. J lost 4 bases, V lost 4 bases, and 6 bases had no gene match.

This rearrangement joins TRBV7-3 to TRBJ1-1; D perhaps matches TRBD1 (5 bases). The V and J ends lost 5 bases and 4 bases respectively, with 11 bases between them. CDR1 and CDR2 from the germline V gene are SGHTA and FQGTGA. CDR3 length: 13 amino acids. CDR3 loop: CASSLGTATEAFF. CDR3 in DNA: TGTGCCAGCAGCCTTGGGACTGCCACTGAAGCTTTCTTT.

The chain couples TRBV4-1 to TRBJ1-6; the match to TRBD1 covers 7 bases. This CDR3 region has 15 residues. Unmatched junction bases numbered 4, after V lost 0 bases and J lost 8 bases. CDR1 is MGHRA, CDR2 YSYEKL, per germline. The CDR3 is CASSQEGQGDSPLHF. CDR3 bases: TGCGCCAGCAGCCAAGAAGGGCAGGGGGATTCACCCCTCCACTTT.

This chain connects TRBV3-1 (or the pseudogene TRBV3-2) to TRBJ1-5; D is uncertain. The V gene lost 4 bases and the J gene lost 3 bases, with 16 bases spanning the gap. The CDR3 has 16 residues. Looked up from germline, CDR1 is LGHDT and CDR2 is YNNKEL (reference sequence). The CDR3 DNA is TGTGCCAGCAGCCTCCGTTTGAGGAAGTCCAATCAGCCCCAGCATTTT. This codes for CASSLRLRKSNQPQHF.

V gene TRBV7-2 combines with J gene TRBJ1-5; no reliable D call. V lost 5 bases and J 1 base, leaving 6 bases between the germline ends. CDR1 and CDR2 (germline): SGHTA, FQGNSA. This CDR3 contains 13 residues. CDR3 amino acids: CASSQQSNQPQHF. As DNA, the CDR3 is TGTGCCAGCAGCCAACAGAGCAATCAGCCCCAGCATTTT.

The CDR3 bases are TGCGCCAGCAGCCAACTGGGCGGGAGATTAGATACGCAGTATTTT. This encodes CASSQLGGRLDTQYF. This rearrangement joins TRBV4-1 to TRBJ2-3; 7 bases line up with TRBD2. Germline trimming cut 2 bases from V and 5 bases from J; bases unmatched to any gene: 7. The CDR3 has 15 residues. Per germline, CDR1 MGHRA and CDR2 YSYEKL.

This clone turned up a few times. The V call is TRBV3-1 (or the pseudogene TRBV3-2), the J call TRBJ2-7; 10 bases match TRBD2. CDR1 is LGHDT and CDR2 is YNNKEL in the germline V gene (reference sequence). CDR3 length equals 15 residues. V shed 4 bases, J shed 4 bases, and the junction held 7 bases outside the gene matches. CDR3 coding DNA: TGTGCCAGCAGCCGCGCTAGCGGGGGATCATACGAGCAGTACTTC. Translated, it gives CASSRASGGSYEQYF.

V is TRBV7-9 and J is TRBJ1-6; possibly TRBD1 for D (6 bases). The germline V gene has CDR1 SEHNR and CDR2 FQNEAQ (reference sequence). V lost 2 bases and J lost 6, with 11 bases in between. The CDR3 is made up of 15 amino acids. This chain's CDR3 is CASSLLDSGNSPLHF. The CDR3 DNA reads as TGTGCCAGCAGCTTACTGGACAGTGGTAATTCACCCCTCCACTTT.

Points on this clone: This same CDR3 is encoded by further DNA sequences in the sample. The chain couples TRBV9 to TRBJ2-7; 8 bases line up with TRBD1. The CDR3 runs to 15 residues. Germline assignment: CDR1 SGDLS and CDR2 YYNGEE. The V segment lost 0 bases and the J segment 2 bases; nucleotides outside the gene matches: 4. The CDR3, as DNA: TGTGCCAGCAGCGTAGGTGGGACAGGAGCCTACGAGCAGTACTTC. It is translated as CASSVGGTGAYEQYF.

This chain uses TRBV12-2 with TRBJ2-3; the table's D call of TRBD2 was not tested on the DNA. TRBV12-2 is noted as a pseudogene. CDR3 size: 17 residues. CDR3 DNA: TGTGCAAGTCGCTTAGTGCGACTAGCGGGGGGCACAGATACGCAGTATTTT. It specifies CASRLVRLAGGTDTQYF.

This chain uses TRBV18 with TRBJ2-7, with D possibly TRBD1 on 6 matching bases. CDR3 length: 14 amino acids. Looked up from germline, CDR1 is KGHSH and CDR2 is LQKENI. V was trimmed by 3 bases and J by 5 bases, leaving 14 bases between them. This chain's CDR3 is CASSPWGQVNEQYF. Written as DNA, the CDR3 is TGTGCCAGCTCACCTTGGGGGCAAGTAAACGAGCAGTACTTC. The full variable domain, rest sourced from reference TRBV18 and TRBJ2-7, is NAGVMQNPRHLVRRRGQEARLRCSPMKGHSHVYWYRQLPEEGLKFMVYLQKENIIDESGMPKERFSAEFPKEGPSILRIQQVVRGDSAAYFCASSPWGQVNEQYFGPGTRLTVT.

CDR3: CASRRTGGGETQYF. Written as DNA, the CDR3 is TGTGCCAGTAGGCGTACAGGGGGCGGAGAGACCCAGTACTTC. The chain carries TRBV19 and TRBJ2-5; 9 positions match TRBD1. CDR1 LNHDA and CDR2 SQIVND come from the germline V gene (reference sequence). J was trimmed by 4 bases and V by 6 bases; bases with no gene match: 6. The CDR3 loop spans 14 amino acids.

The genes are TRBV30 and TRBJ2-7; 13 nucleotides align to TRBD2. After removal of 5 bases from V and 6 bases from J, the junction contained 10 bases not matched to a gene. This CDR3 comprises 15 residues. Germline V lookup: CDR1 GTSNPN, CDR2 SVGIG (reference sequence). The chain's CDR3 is CAWVELAGGPAEQYF. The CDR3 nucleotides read TGTGCCTGGGTAGAACTAGCGGGAGGGCCGGCCGAGCAGTACTTC. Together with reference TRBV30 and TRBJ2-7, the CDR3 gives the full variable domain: SQTIHQWPATLVQPVGSPLSLECTVEGTSNPNLYWYRQAAGRGLQLLFYSVGIGQISSEVPQNLSASRPQDRQFILSSKKLLLSDSGFYLCAWVELAGGPAEQYFGPGTRLTVT.

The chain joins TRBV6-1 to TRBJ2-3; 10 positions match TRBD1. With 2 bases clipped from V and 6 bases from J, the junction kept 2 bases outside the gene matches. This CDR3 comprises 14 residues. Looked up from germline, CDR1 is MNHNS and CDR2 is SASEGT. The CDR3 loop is CASSEPGQGDTQYF. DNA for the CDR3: TGTGCCAGCAGTGAACCGGGACAGGGGGATACGCAGTATTTT.

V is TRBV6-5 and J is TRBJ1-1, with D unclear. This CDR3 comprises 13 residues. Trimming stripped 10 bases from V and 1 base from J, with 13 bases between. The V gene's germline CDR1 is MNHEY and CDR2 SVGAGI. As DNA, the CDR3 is TGTGCCATCCGGCGGGTCCCGAACACTGAAGCTTTCTTT. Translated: CAIRRVPNTEAFF.

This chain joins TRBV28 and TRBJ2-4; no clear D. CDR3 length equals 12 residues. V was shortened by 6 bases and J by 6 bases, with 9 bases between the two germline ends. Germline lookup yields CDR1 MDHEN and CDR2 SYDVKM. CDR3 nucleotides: TGTGCCAGCAGCCCTGCGCGAAACATTCAGTACTTC. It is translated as CASSPARNIQYF.

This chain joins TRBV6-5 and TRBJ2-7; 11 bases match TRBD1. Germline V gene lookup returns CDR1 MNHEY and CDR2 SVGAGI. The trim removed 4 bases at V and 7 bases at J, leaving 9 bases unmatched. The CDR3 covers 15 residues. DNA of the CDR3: TGTGCCAGCAGTTCAGGGACAGGGGGGTTGTGGGAGCAGTACTTC. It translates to CASSSGTGGLWEQYF.

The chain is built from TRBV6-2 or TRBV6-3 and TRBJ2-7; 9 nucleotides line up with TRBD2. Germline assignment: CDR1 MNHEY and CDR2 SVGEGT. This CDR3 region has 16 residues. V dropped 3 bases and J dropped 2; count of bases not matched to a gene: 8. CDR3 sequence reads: CASSYHIAGGTYEQYF. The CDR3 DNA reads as TGTGCCAGCAGTTATCACATTGCGGGGGGGACCTACGAGCAGTACTTC.

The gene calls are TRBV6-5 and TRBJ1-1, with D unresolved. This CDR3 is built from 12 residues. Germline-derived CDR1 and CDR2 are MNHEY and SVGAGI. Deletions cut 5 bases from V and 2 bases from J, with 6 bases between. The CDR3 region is CASSRENTEAFF. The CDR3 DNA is TGTGCCAGCAGTCGAGAAAACACTGAAGCTTTCTTT.

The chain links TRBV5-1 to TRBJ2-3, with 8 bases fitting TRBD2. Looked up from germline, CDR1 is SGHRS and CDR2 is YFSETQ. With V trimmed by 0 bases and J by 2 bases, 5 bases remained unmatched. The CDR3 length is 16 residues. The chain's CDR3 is CASSLAAGEFTDTQYF. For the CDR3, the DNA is TGCGCCAGCAGCTTGGCAGCGGGAGAGTTCACAGATACGCAGTATTTT.

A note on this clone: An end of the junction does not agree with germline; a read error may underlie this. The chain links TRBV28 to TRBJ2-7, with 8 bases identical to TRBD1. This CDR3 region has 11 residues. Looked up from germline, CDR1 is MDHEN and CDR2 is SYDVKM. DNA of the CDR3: TGTGCCAGCAGTTTGGGTCAGGGGGCCTTCTTC. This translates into CASSLGQGAFF. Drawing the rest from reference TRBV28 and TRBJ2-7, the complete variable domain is DVKVTQSSRYLVKRTGEKVFLECVQDMDHENMFWYRQDPGLGLRLIYFSYDVKMKEKGDIPEGYSVSREKKERFSLILESASTNQTSMYLCASSLGQGAFFGPGTRLTVT.

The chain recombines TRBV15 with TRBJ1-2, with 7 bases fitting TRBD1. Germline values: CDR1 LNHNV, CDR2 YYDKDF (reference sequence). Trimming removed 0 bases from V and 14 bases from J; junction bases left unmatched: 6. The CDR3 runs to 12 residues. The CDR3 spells CATSRDQAGGTF. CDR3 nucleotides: TGTGCCACCAGCAGAGATCAAGCAGGGGGGACCTTC.

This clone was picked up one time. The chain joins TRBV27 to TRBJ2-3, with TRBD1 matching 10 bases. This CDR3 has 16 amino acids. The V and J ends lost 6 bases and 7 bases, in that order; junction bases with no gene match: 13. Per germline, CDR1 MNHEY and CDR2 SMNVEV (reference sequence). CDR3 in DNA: TGTGCCAGCAGGCCTCTCGGGACAGGGGAGCGGAATACGCAGTATTTT. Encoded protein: CASRPLGTGERNTQYF.

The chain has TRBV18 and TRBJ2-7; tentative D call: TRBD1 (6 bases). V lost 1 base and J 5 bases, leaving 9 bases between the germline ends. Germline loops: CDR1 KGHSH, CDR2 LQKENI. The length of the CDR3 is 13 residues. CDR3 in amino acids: CASSPRNRDEQYF. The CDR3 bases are TGTGCCAGCTCACCACGGAACAGGGACGAGCAGTACTTC. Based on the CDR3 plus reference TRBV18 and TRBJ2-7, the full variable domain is NAGVMQNPRHLVRRRGQEARLRCSPMKGHSHVYWYRQLPEEGLKFMVYLQKENIIDESGMPKERFSAEFPKEGPSILRIQQVVRGDSAAYFCASSPRNRDEQYFGPGTRLTVT.

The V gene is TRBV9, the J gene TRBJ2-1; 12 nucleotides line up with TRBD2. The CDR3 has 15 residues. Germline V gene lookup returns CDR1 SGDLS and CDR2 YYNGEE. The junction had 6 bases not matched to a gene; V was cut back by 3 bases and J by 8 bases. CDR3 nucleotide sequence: TGTGCCAGCAGCGCCTCTAGCGGGGGGGTGGATGAGCAGTTCTTC. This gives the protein CASSASSGGVDEQFF.

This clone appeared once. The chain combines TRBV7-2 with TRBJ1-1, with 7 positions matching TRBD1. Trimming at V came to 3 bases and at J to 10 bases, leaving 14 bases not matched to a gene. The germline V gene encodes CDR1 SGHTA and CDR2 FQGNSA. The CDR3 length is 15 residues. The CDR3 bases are TGTGCCAGCAGCTTGGGGGACAGTCGATTTGGAGGAGCTTTCTTT. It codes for CASSLGDSRFGGAFF.